These T cell receptor beta chains were read from a single sample in a study of cytomegalovirus exposure and HLA in healthy donors. Assay used: immunoSEQ multiplex PCR; TCRdb lists only in-frame clones, some missing. Seen in this sample are about 74,000 clones; the ten most common clones hold around 7.5%. Sequencing was done on a sample of PBMCs. The receptors derive from a female donor in good health and CMV-seropositive. The CDR3 runs from the conserved cysteine through the conserved F or W. Fields, in order: J gene, D gene, V gene, CDR3 DNA, CDR3 protein. A D gene is named only where the DNA matches it firmly.

TRBJ1-2,TRBD1,TRBV18,TGTGCCAGCTCCCTGGGGACAGGGAATGTCTATGGCTACACCTTC,CASSLGTGNVYGYTF
TRBJ1-2,.,TRBV7-2,TGTGCCAGCAGCTCCCGGGGGGACGGCTATGGCTACACCTTC,CASSSRGDGYGYTF
TRBJ2-5,.,TRBV19,TGTGCCAGTAGTTGGACTGGTCAAGAGACCCAGTACTTC,CASSWTGQETQYF
TRBJ1-1,TRBD1,TRBV5-1,TGCGCCAGCAGCTTTGGGACAGGGAGGGCCACTGAAGCTTTCTTT,CASSFGTGRATEAFF
TRBJ2-3,TRBD2,TRBV4-2,TGTGCCAGCAGCCTCACAGGGGCGGGGGGGTCTAGCACAGATACGCAGTATTTT,CASSLTGAGGSSTDTQYF
TRBJ2-7,TRBD2,TRBV7-2,TGTGCCAGCAGCCCTGGACTAGCGTATAATCGCTACGAGCAGTACTTC,CASSPGLAYNRYEQYF
TRBJ1-4,.,TRBV11-2,TGTGCCAGCAGCTTAGGGGCGTCGGCTAATGAAAAACTGTTTTTT,CASSLGASANEKLFF
TRBJ2-7,TRBD1,TRBV5-1,TGCGCCAGCAGCTCAGGGGGCCGGGGTTCCGAGCAGTACTTC,CASSSGGRGSEQYF
TRBJ1-1,.,TRBV6-4,TGTGCCAGCAGTGACTCAAACGCGAAAGCTTTCTTT,CASSDSNAKAFF
TRBJ2-7,TRBD1,TRBV19,TGTGCCAGTAGTACCGCACCGGGACAGGGATCCTACGAGCAGTACTTC,CASSTAPGQGSYEQYF
TRBJ1-3,TRBD1,TRBV5-1,TGCGCCAGCAGCTTGGGTCCAGGGGGCTCAGGAAACACCATATATTTT,CASSLGPGGSGNTIYF
TRBJ1-2,.,TRBV7-2,TGTGCCAGCAGCCCAGCCCAGGATCTCTATGGCTACACCTTC,CASSPAQDLYGYTF
TRBJ2-1,TRBD2,TRBV19,TGTGCCAGTAGTATGTCTAGCGGGAGAAATGAGCAGTTCTTC,CASSMSSGRNEQFF
TRBJ2-3,.,TRBV28,TGTGCCAGCAGCCGGGGGACAGATACGCAGTATTTT,CASSRGTDTQYF
TRBJ2-7,TRBD2,TRBV16,TGTGCCAGCAGCCAACTGGGGCTAGCGGACGAGCAGTACTTC,CASSQLGLADEQYF
TRBJ2-2,.,TRBV23-1,TGCGCCAGCTCGAGCCGACAGAAGAACACCGGGGAGCTGTTTTTT,CASSSRQKNTGELFF
TRBJ2-5,TRBD1,TRBV10-3,TGTGCCATCTCCGCAGGGGGCAGAGAGACCCAGTACTTC,CAISAGGRETQYF
TRBJ2-7,TRBD1,TRBV30,TGTGCCTGGAGTGTATGGGACAGGGAGTACGAGCAGTACTTC,CAWSVWDREYEQYF
TRBJ2-1,TRBD2,TRBV7-6,TGTGCCAGCAGCTTTCAAAGCGGGGGGCTATACAATGAGCAGTTCTTC,CASSFQSGGLYNEQFF
TRBJ2-7,TRBD1,TRBV6-5,TGTGCCAGCAGTTCCGGGACAGTAGCCTACGAGCAGTACTTC,CASSSGTVAYEQYF
TRBJ1-5,.,TRBV7-9,TGTGCCAGCAGTCTTAACCAGGGGTATAGCAATCAGCCCCAGCATTTT,CASSLNQGYSNQPQHF
TRBJ2-7,.,TRBV16,TGTGCCAGCAGCCAATTGGGCGGGGTAGGGGCCTACGAGCAGTACTTC,CASSQLGGVGAYEQYF
TRBJ2-1,TRBD2,TRBV25-1,TGTGCCAGCGGGGGTCGAGCGGGAAGTTACAATGAGCAGTTCTTC,CASGGRAGSYNEQFF
TRBJ1-2,.,TRBV6-1,TGTGCCAGCAGCGAGCTTTCGATGGGACACCTCACCTTC,CASSELSMGHLTF
TRBJ1-3,.,TRBV30,TGTGCCTCGACAGCCTCTGGAAACACCATATATTTT,CASTASGNTIYF
TRBJ2-6,TRBD1,TRBV7-7,TGTGCTAGCAGCTTACGTCGGACAGGGAATGGGGCCAACGTCCTGACTTTC,CASSLRRTGNGANVLTF
TRBJ1-1,.,TRBV28,TGTGCCAGCAGTCCTTGGGGGCTGAACACTGAAGCTTTCTTT,CASSPWGLNTEAFF
TRBJ1-1,.,TRBV30,TGTGCCTGGGGAAGGGACTTGAACACTGAAGCTTTCTTT,CAWGRDLNTEAFF
TRBJ2-7,.,TRBV2,TGTGCCAGCAGTGTCCACTCCCCCTACGAGCAGTACTTC,CASSVHSPYEQYF
TRBJ1-5,.,TRBV5-1,TGCGCCAGCAGCTTGGGTTCCCGGGAGCCCCAGCATTTT,CASSLGSREPQHF
TRBJ1-4,TRBD1,TRBV9,TGTGCCAGCAGCGCAGGAGGGGGCGGAAAACTGTTTTTT,CASSAGGGGKLFF
TRBJ2-7,TRBD1,TRBV27,TGTGCCAGCAGTTTATCGATCCCGGACAGGGATGGACAGTACTTC,CASSLSIPDRDGQYF
TRBJ2-7,.,TRBV19,TGTGCCAGTAGTCCGGGGGGCCGGTCCTACGAGCAGTACTTC,CASSPGGRSYEQYF
TRBJ2-1,TRBD2,TRBV9,TGTGCCAGCAGCGTAGTCCCTAGCGGCTATGAGCAGTTCTTC,CASSVVPSGYEQFF
TRBJ2-1,.,TRBV28,TGTGCCAGCACTCACTCGGGTTACAATGAGCAGTTCTTC,CASTHSGYNEQFF
TRBJ1-2,.,TRBV28,TGTGCCAGCATGGCGGCAAAGCTCCCCGCCTCCCATGGCTACACCTTC,CASMAAKLPASHGYTF
TRBJ2-7,.,TRBV2,TGTGCCAGCGAACTTAGATCCTACGAGCAGTACTTC,CASELRSYEQYF
TRBJ1-5,TRBD1,TRBV7-2,TGTGCCAGCAGCTCCGGGGACAGGTTCAATCAGCCCCAGCATTTT,CASSSGDRFNQPQHF
TRBJ1-5,.,TRBV27,TGTGCCAGGGAGTCACACTTCAATCAGCCCCAGCATTTT,CARESHFNQPQHF
TRBJ2-1,.,TRBV11-2,TGTGCCAGCAGCTTAGTGGATTGGACTCCGACTACTTACAATGAGCAGTTCTTC,CASSLVDWTPTTYNEQFF
TRBJ1-6,TRBD1,TRBV5-1,TGCGCCAGCAGCTTGGAGGGACAGGGCGGATCACCCCTCCACTTT,CASSLEGQGGSPLHF